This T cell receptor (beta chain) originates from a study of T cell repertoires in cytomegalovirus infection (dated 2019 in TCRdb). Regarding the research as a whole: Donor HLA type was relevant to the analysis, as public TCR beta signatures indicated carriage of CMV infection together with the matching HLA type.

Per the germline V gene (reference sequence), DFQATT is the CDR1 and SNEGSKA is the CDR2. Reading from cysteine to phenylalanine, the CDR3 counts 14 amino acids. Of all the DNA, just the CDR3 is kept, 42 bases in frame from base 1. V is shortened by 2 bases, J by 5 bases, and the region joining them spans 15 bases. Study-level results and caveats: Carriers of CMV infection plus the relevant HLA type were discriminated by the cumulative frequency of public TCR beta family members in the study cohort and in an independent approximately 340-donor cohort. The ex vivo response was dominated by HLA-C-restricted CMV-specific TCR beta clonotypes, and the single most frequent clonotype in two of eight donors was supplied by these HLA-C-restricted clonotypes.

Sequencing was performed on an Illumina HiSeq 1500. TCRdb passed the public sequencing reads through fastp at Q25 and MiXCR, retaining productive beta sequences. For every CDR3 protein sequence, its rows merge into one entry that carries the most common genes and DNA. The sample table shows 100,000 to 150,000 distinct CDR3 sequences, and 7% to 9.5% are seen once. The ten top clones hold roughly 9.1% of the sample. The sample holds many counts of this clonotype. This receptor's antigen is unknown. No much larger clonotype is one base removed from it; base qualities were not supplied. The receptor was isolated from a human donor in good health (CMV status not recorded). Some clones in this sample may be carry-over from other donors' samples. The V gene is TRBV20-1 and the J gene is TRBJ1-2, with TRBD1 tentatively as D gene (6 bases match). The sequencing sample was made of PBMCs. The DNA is TGCAGTGCTAGAAACTGGGGGGGCTCATATGGCTACACCTTC. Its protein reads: CSARNWGGSYGYTF.